Listed below are T cell receptor beta chains from one sample, sequenced in a study of siplizumab effects on memory and regulatory T cells. The data were produced by immunoSEQ multiplex PCR, yet TCRdb's version contains in-frame clones alone and is incomplete. Among under 95,000 clones, nearly 95% were seen once, and the ten largest hold approximately 0.31%. The sequencing sample was made of non-Treg CD4+ T cells sorted from blood. These receptors came from a human donor in good health. The CDR3 runs from the conserved cysteine through the conserved F or W. Each record gives: CDR3 protein, CDR3 DNA, clone size, V gene, D gene, J gene. A D gene is named only where the DNA matches it firmly. A clone size is listed for some rows: how often the clone was seen (once, few, many), or a class if it is expanded.

CAWKGQFQETQYF,TGTGCCTGGAAGGGACAGTTCCAAGAGACCCAGTACTTC,NA,TRBV30,TRBD1,TRBJ2-5
CASSYSGLTVYGYTF,TGTGCCAGCAGTTATTCAGGGCTTACAGTGTATGGCTACACCTTC,NA,TRBV6-5,NA,TRBJ1-2
CASSQGGAGSNQPQHF,TGTGCCAGCTCCCAGGGCGGGGCGGGGAGCAATCAGCCCCAGCATTTT,NA,TRBV18,NA,TRBJ1-5
CASGLYQLSGYTF,TGTGCTAGTGGTTTGTATCAATTAAGTGGCTACACCTTC,NA,TRBV12-5,NA,TRBJ1-2
CASSLGQPVNEQFF,TGTGCCAGCAGCTTGGGACAGCCGGTCAATGAGCAGTTCTTC,once,TRBV5-6,NA,TRBJ2-1
CASKQQGPASTDTQYF,TGTGCCAGCAAACAGCAGGGGCCGGCTAGCACAGATACGCAGTATTTT,NA,TRBV2,NA,TRBJ2-3
CASSDPRRGPNEKLFF,TGTGCCAGCAGCGACCCAAGGCGAGGGCCTAATGAAAAACTGTTTTTT,NA,TRBV7-9,NA,TRBJ1-4
CASSQASQSFTDTQYF,TGTGCCAGCAGCCAAGCCTCCCAGTCGTTCACAGATACGCAGTATTTT,NA,TRBV4-2,NA,TRBJ2-3
CATQGDNYGYTF,TGTGCCACTCAGGGGGACAACTATGGCTACACCTTC,NA,TRBV6-5,TRBD1,TRBJ1-2
CASSYSTGGRSNSPLHF,TGCGCCAGCAGCTATTCAACAGGGGGCAGATCGAATTCACCCCTCCACTTT,NA,TRBV5-1,TRBD1,TRBJ1-6
CASSSPRLASNEQFF,TGTGCCAGCAGCTCGCCCAGACTAGCCAGCAATGAGCAGTTCTTC,NA,TRBV7-9,TRBD2,TRBJ2-1
CASSLDGGRGTEAFF,TGTGCCAGCAGCTTAGATGGGGGTAGAGGGACTGAAGCTTTCTTT,once,TRBV11-2,NA,TRBJ1-1
CASSPALALNTGELFF,TGCGCCAGCAGCCCGGCACTAGCGTTAAACACCGGGGAGCTGTTTTTT,NA,TRBV5-1,TRBD2,TRBJ2-2
CASIMDRDGSPLHF,TGTGCCAGCATAATGGACAGGGATGGATCACCCCTCCACTTT,NA,TRBV6-1,TRBD1,TRBJ1-6
CVSTDGYGYTF,TGTGTCAGCACTGACGGGTATGGCTACACCTTC,NA,TRBV6-5,NA,TRBJ1-2
CASSSTGETGELFF,TGCGCCAGCAGCTCGACAGGGGAAACCGGGGAGCTGTTTTTT,NA,TRBV5-1,TRBD1,TRBJ2-2
CASSEEVQSTDTQYF,TGTGCCAGCAGTGAAGAGGTTCAGAGCACAGATACGCAGTATTTT,NA,TRBV2,NA,TRBJ2-3
CASSGSGGTYNEQFF,TGTGCCAGCAGCGGTAGCGGGGGGACGTACAATGAGCAGTTCTTC,NA,TRBV7-3,TRBD2,TRBJ2-1
CASSLGGLAGETQYF,TGTGCCAGCAGCTTGGGGGGGCTAGCAGGAGAGACCCAGTACTTC,NA,TRBV5-4,NA,TRBJ2-5
CASSSNYGELFF,TGTGCCAGCAGCTCGAATTACGGGGAGCTGTTTTTT,NA,TRBV7-2,NA,TRBJ2-2
CAWSPDSTNEKLFF,TGTGCCTGGAGCCCCGACTCAACTAATGAAAAACTGTTTTTT,NA,TRBV30,NA,TRBJ1-4
CASSQLAGGLHNEQFF,TGTGCCAGCAGCCAACTGGCAGGGGGGCTACACAATGAGCAGTTCTTC,NA,TRBV4-2,NA,TRBJ2-1
CAWTFPPPYGYTF,TGTGCCTGGACGTTCCCACCCCCCTATGGCTACACCTTC,NA,TRBV30,NA,TRBJ1-2
CASSLEVGRSDGYTF,TGTGCCAGCAGCTTAGAGGTCGGGCGTTCAGATGGCTACACCTTC,NA,TRBV7-2,NA,TRBJ1-2
CSVAANEKLFF,TGCAGCGTCGCCGCTAATGAAAAACTGTTTTTT,few,TRBV29-1,NA,TRBJ1-4
CAWIASRAYGYTF,TGTGCCTGGATCGCATCGAGGGCCTATGGCTACACCTTC,NA,TRBV30,NA,TRBJ1-2
CASSFYRTVNTGELFF,TGTGCCAGCAGCTTTTACAGGACAGTGAACACCGGGGAGCTGTTTTTT,NA,TRBV7-8,NA,TRBJ2-2
CASLDRDTNYGYTF,TGTGCCAGTTTGGACAGGGACACCAACTATGGCTACACCTTC,NA,TRBV6-6,TRBD1,TRBJ1-2
CATTEEGRRSYEQYF,TGTGCCACCACCGAGGAGGGACGTCGATCCTACGAGCAGTACTTC,once,TRBV5-4,NA,TRBJ2-7
CASSLDSRSYEQYF,TGTGCCAGCAGCTTGGATAGTCGCTCCTACGAGCAGTACTTC,NA,TRBV5-4,NA,TRBJ2-7
CASSFSPRTSSQETQYF,TGTGCCAGCAGCTTTAGCCCAAGGACCTCAAGCCAAGAGACCCAGTACTTC,NA,TRBV7-8,NA,TRBJ2-5
CASSPPGRPGGTEAFF,TGTGCCAGCTCACCACCCGGGCGGCCCGGGGGCACTGAAGCTTTCTTT,NA,TRBV18,NA,TRBJ1-1
CASSPTSGNYEQYF,TGTGCCAGCTCACCTACTAGCGGGAACTACGAGCAGTACTTC,NA,TRBV18,TRBD2,TRBJ2-7
CASSQVGGVTDTQYF,TGTGCCAGCAGCCAAGTGGGCGGGGTCACAGATACGCAGTATTTT,NA,TRBV4-2,NA,TRBJ2-3
CAWNLNGAGEKLFF,TGTGCCTGGAACCTCAATGGTGCCGGGGAAAAACTGTTTTTT,once,TRBV30,NA,TRBJ1-4
CAWSVNHRDTQYF,TGTGCCTGGAGTGTAAACCATCGGGATACGCAGTATTTT,NA,TRBV30,NA,TRBJ2-3
CASSPAVNPYGYTF,TGTGCCAGCTCACCAGCCGTCAACCCTTATGGCTACACCTTC,NA,TRBV18,NA,TRBJ1-2
CASSLEEVRGNEQFF,TGTGCCAGCAGCTTAGAGGAGGTTAGGGGCAATGAGCAGTTCTTC,once,TRBV11-3,NA,TRBJ2-1
CSVDGPTNTDTQYF,TGCAGCGTTGATGGGCCTACAAACACAGATACGCAGTATTTT,NA,TRBV29-1,NA,TRBJ2-3
CASSLAFFGYEQYF,TGTGCCAGCAGCTTAGCCTTTTTCGGCTACGAGCAGTACTTC,NA,TRBV7-8,NA,TRBJ2-7
CASSLVKTNTGELFF,TGCGCCAGCAGCTTGGTAAAGACGAACACCGGGGAGCTGTTTTTT,NA,TRBV5-1,NA,TRBJ2-2
CAGGTSTETQYF,TGTGCCGGGGGGACTAGCACAGAGACCCAGTACTTC,once,TRBV7-9,TRBD2,TRBJ2-5
CASSHGLESGELFF,TGTGCCAGCAGCCACGGACTAGAGTCCGGGGAGCTGTTTTTT,NA,TRBV11-3,TRBD2,TRBJ2-2
CASSPTQQGVTTNEKLFF,TGTGCCAGCAGTCCGACCCAACAGGGAGTGACAACTAATGAAAAACTGTTTTTT,NA,TRBV2,NA,TRBJ1-4
CASSLGGGLAEYNEQFF,TGCGCCAGCAGCTTAGGCGGGGGGCTAGCGGAGTACAATGAGCAGTTCTTC,NA,TRBV5-1,TRBD2,TRBJ2-1
CASSEGDRGYQPQHF,TGCGCCAGCAGTGAAGGGGACAGGGGGTATCAGCCCCAGCATTTT,NA,TRBV10-2,TRBD1,TRBJ1-5